The rows below give T cell receptor beta chains drawn from one sample of a study of blood T cell repertoires in COVID-19. Generated by immunoSEQ multiplex PCR, the TCRdb table keeps only in-frame clones and is missing some. The table shows some 350,000 clones, with 87% occurring only once. Sequencing was done on a sample of PBMCs or T cells enriched from blood (not recorded which). The receptors were gathered from a woman between 25 and 40 years old who had recovered from COVID-19. CDR3s include the opening cysteine and the closing phenylalanine or tryptophan. Fields, in order: clone size, J gene, V gene, D gene, CDR3 DNA, CDR3 protein. The D gene is left open where the match is weak. Size tells how often a clone was seen (once, few, many) or the class of an expanded clone, and some rows leave it out.

>once|TRBJ2-5|TRBV27|.
TGTGCCAGCAGGCATCAGGGTAGGCAGACCCAGTACTTC
CASRHQGRQTQYF
>.|TRBJ2-2|TRBV5-4|TRBD1
TGTGCCAGCAGCCGGGACAGGGCGAACGGGGAGCTGTTTTTT
CASSRDRANGELFF
>.|TRBJ2-7|TRBV7-2|TRBD1
TGTGCCAGCAGCTTAGGCGGGACAGGTTCCTACGAGCAGTACTTC
CASSLGGTGSYEQYF
>few|TRBJ1-2|TRBV28|TRBD1
TGTGCCAGCACCTGGACAGGGAACGGCTACACCTTC
CASTWTGNGYTF
>.|TRBJ1-1|TRBV6-5|.
TGTGCCAGCACCCAGGGGACGAACACTGAAGCTTTCTTT
CASTQGTNTEAFF
>.|TRBJ1-4|TRBV5-1|.
TGCGCCAGCAGCTTTTACGGGGGGCGCGGAACTAATGAAAAACTGTTTTTT
CASSFYGGRGTNEKLFF
>.|TRBJ1-2|TRBV3-1/TRBV3-2|.
TGTGCCAGCAGCCAAGCGTACAGGGAATACTATGGCTACACCTTC
CASSQAYREYYGYTF
>.|TRBJ1-5|TRBV2|TRBD1
TGTGCCAGCAGTGGGGCGACAGGGGGCCGGGGCAATCAGCCCCAGCATTTT
CASSGATGGRGNQPQHF
>.|TRBJ2-1|TRBV29-1|.
TGCAGCGTCTCTCCCGATGAGCAGTTCTTC
CSVSPDEQFF
>.|TRBJ2-2|TRBV5-1|TRBD1
TGCGCCAGCAGCCGTCAGCTTCAGGGGGCGACGAACACCGGGGAGCTGTTTTTT
CASSRQLQGATNTGELFF
>few|TRBJ1-5|TRBV7-8|.
TGTGCCAGCAGCTTGGGAGGGCTGAGCAATCAGCCCCAGCATTTT
CASSLGGLSNQPQHF
>.|TRBJ1-2|TRBV24-1|TRBD1
TGTGCCACCAGTGACGGACAGGGATTCGGCTACACCTTC
CATSDGQGFGYTF
>.|TRBJ1-5|TRBV4-1|.
TGCGCCAGCAGCCAAGAGGAGCTGAGGTCCAGTCAGCCCCAGCATTTT
CASSQEELRSSQPQHF
>.|TRBJ1-1|TRBV3-1/TRBV3-2|.
TGTGCCAGCAGCCAAGTCGCCGGGGGTGAGACTGAAGCTTTCTTT
CASSQVAGGETEAFF
>.|TRBJ2-3|TRBV4-3|.
TGCGCCAGCAGCCAAGATCGGTCAGATACGCAGTATTTT
CASSQDRSDTQYF
>.|TRBJ2-7|TRBV28|.
TGTGCCAGCAGGTATGGGACATCCACCTACGAGCAGTACTTC
CASRYGTSTYEQYF
>few|TRBJ1-5|TRBV6-5|.
TGTGCCAGCAGCCCCGCGGCGGGGGAGCCCCAGCATTTT
CASSPAAGEPQHF
>.|TRBJ1-5|TRBV19|.
TGTGCCAGTAGTATAACAGTTTATAGCAATCAGCCCCAGCATTTT
CASSITVYSNQPQHF
>once|TRBJ1-1|TRBV5-1|.
TGCGCCAGCAGCTTATGGAGAAACACTGAAGCTTTCTTT
CASSLWRNTEAFF
>.|TRBJ1-2|TRBV19|.
TGTGCCAGTAGTATAATAGGCGCGGGGTCTGGTGGCTACACCTTC
CASSIIGAGSGGYTF
>.|TRBJ2-7|TRBV7-9|.
TGTGCCAGCAGCCCCTCGGTCGTCTACGAGCAGTACTTC
CASSPSVVYEQYF
>.|TRBJ1-6|TRBV3-1/TRBV3-2|.
TGTGCCAGCAGCCAAGAAACGAGGGAACCCCTCCACTTT
CASSQETREPLHF
>.|TRBJ1-3|TRBV4-1|TRBD1
TGCGCCAGCAGCCAAGAGGACAGGGCAAACACCATATATTTT
CASSQEDRANTIYF
>.|TRBJ2-4|TRBV9|.
TGTGCCAGCAGTCCGATTGGCAGGCAAGAAAACATTCAGTACTTC
CASSPIGRQENIQYF
>.|TRBJ2-5|TRBV11-2|TRBD2
TGTGCCAGCAGCTCCGGGACTAGCGGGGGGCTGACCCAGTACTTC
CASSSGTSGGLTQYF
>.|TRBJ2-3|TRBV5-1|TRBD1
TGCGCCAGCAGCTTGGACAGGGGGTTTTCCGATACGCAGTATTTT
CASSLDRGFSDTQYF
>.|TRBJ2-4|TRBV29-1|.
TGCAGCGTTGAAGTAGGGGCAGGGAACATTCAGTACTTC
CSVEVGAGNIQYF